This entry lists 27 T cell receptor beta chains sequenced from one sample in a study of shared clonotypes between healthy human individuals. The data were produced by immunoSEQ multiplex PCR, yet TCRdb's version contains in-frame clones alone and is incomplete. The sample shows roughly 170,000 clones, over 50% of them seen only once. The sequencing sample was made of memory CD4+ T cells sorted from blood. The sample's subset: CD45RA-negative fraction. Every receptor here comes from a young man in good health.

This clone was recorded a few times. The chain employs TRBV25-1 and TRBJ2-5, with D tentatively TRBD1 or TRBD2 (5 bases each). Germline CDR1 reads MGHDK; CDR2 reads SYGVNS. Deletions cut 7 bases from V and 2 bases from J, with 17 bases between. The CDR3 runs 15 residues. The CDR3 loop is CASTPLGRTQETQYF. The CDR3 region has the DNA TGTGCCAGCACGCCGCTGGGACGGACACAAGAGACCCAGTACTTC.

The rearrangement links TRBV6-1 to TRBJ2-7; 11 bases match TRBD1. The V segment lost 4 bases and the J segment 4 bases; nucleotides outside the gene matches: 3. Germline V gives CDR1 MNHNS, CDR2 SASEGT. The CDR3 covers 14 residues. The CDR3 reads CASSGGTGGYEQYF. CDR3 coding DNA: TGTGCCAGCAGTGGTGGGACAGGGGGGTACGAGCAGTACTTC.

The V gene is TRBV5-6, the J gene TRBJ2-2; TRBD1 matches at 11 bases. The CDR3 covers 16 residues. V lost 1 base, J lost 4 bases, and 3 bases stayed unmatched. Germline assignment: CDR1 SGHDT and CDR2 YYEEEE. This CDR3 reads CASSLRGQGATGELFF. Here the CDR3 DNA reads TGTGCCAGCAGCTTGCGAGGACAGGGGGCCACCGGGGAGCTGTTTTTT.

The chain links TRBV6-1 to TRBJ2-7, with D possibly matching TRBD1 (6 bases). Germline V lookup: CDR1 MNHNS, CDR2 SASEGT. There are 14 residues in the CDR3. Trimming removed 7 bases at V and 0 bases at J, with 13 bases between. The CDR3 nucleotides are TGTGCCAGCACGGTGGGGGCGGGCTCCTACGAGCAGTACTTC. Its protein is CASTVGAGSYEQYF.

The chain has TRBV7-2 and TRBJ2-7, with 7 bases that match TRBD1. This CDR3 is 16 amino acids long. Looked up from germline, CDR1 is SGHTA and CDR2 is FQGNSA. The V gene end was trimmed by 4 bases and the J gene end by 4 bases; junction bases not matched to a gene: 13. CDR3 region: CASSSISGTALYEQYF. The CDR3 region has the DNA TGTGCCAGCAGCTCCATAAGTGGGACAGCTCTGTACGAGCAGTACTTC.

The chain employs TRBV11-2 and TRBJ1-2; D is unresolved. Trimming stripped 2 bases from V and 2 bases from J, with 12 bases between. Germline CDR1 reads SGHAT; CDR2 reads FQNNGV. The CDR3 covers 15 residues. This CDR3 is CASSLLAKANYGYTF. The CDR3 DNA sequence: TGTGCCAGCAGCTTACTAGCAAAGGCGAACTATGGCTACACCTTC.

There are a few counts of this clone. The chain carries TRBV7-2 and TRBJ2-7; tentatively, D is TRBD1 (5 bases). V was trimmed by 5 bases and J by 3 bases, leaving 14 bases between them. Germline V CDR1 and CDR2: SGHTA, FQGNSA. The CDR3 has 14 amino acids. The CDR3 region has the DNA TGTGCCAGCAGCCCCGGCCTAGGGGACTACGAGCAGTACTTC. Residues: CASSPGLGDYEQYF.

A few counts support this clone. The genes are TRBV19 and TRBJ2-1; the match to TRBD2 covers 7 bases. Germline CDR1 reads LNHDA; CDR2 reads SQIVND (reference sequence). This CDR3 is built from 15 residues. Trimming took 5 bases from V and 7 from J; bases not matched to a gene: 11. CDR3 sequence: CASSSRGGARNEQFF. In DNA form, the CDR3 reads TGTGCCAGTAGTTCAAGGGGAGGGGCTCGGAATGAGCAGTTCTTC.

This sequence joins TRBV11-2 and TRBJ2-7, with 9 bases aligning to TRBD1. CDR1 is SGHAT and CDR2 is FQNNGV in the germline V gene. This CDR3 region has 17 residues. With V trimmed by 5 bases and J by 3 bases, 14 bases remained unmatched. CDR3 in amino acids: CASSKSVLSGQGYEQYF. DNA for the CDR3: TGTGCCAGCAGCAAGAGTGTACTGTCGGGACAGGGCTACGAGCAGTACTTC.

The chain uses TRBV2 and TRBJ1-2; TRBD1 matches at 7 bases. Per germline, CDR1 SNHLY and CDR2 FYNNEI. The CDR3 consists of 15 residues. Trimming removed 4 bases from V and 4 bases from J; junction bases left unmatched: 9. The CDR3 sequence is CASSAQGRVGYGYTF. CDR3 nucleotide sequence: TGTGCCAGCAGTGCACAGGGGCGGGTCGGCTATGGCTACACCTTC. Filled out from reference TRBV2 and TRBJ1-2, the complete variable domain reads EPEVTQTPSHQVTQMGQEVILRCVPISNHLYFYWYRQILGQKVEFLVSFYNNEISEKSEIFDDQFSVERPDGSNFTLKIRSTKLEDSAMYFCASSAQGRVGYGYTFGSGTRLTVV.

This clone was observed at least ten times. The CDR3 DNA reads as TGTGCCAGCAGTTTAGGAATTCAGGGCTGGCAGTACTTC. This sequence encodes CASSLGIQGWQYF. The chain couples TRBV27 to TRBJ2-7; TRBD1 might be the D (5 bases). V gave up 2 bases and J gave up 9 bases, with 14 bases separating them. Germline V CDR1 and CDR2: MNHEY, SMNVEV (reference sequence). This CDR3 is built from 13 residues.

CDR3 sequence (DNA): TGTGCCAGCAACCGACAGGGAATGAACACTGAAGCTTTCTTT. Translation: CASNRQGMNTEAFF. The chain links TRBV2 to TRBJ1-1, with 7 bases lining up with TRBD1. V lost 7 bases to trimming and J lost 0 bases; unmatched junction nucleotides: 5. CDR1 and CDR2 (germline): SNHLY, FYNNEI. This CDR3 has 14 residues.

The CDR3 bases are TGTGCCAGCAGCCATGGGGGAGTTGGTGGCTACACCTTC. Amino acid sequence: CASSHGGVGGYTF. The rearrangement joins TRBV4-2 to TRBJ1-2; the D gene is possibly TRBD1 (5 bases). The CDR3 has 13 amino acids. Looked up from germline, CDR1 is LGHNA and CDR2 is YNFKEQ. The ends were cut back, 3 bases at V and 7 bases at J, with 12 bases in the middle.

This clone was seen only once. V usage is TRBV28 and J usage is TRBJ2-5; 7 nucleotides agree with TRBD1. The ends lost 3 bases at V and 3 bases at J; junction bases unmatched: 7. The CDR3 is 15 residues long. CDR1 and CDR2 (germline): MDHEN, SYDVKM. The CDR3 reads CASSLGQTGEETQYF. DNA of the CDR3: TGTGCCAGCAGTTTGGGGCAAACAGGGGAAGAGACCCAGTACTTC.

Only one count was recorded for this clone. The chain joins TRBV7-2 to TRBJ1-1; 7 bases agree with TRBD1. The CDR3 spans 13 residues. After removal of 4 bases from V and 5 bases from J, the junction contained 4 bases not matched to a gene. From germline, CDR1 is SGHTA and CDR2 FQGNSA. The CDR3 here is CASSYQQGTEAFF. The CDR3 nucleotides read TGTGCCAGCAGCTATCAACAGGGGACTGAAGCTTTCTTT.

The genes are TRBV7-9 and TRBJ2-7; possible D gene TRBD2, 5 bases. Germline values: CDR1 SEHNR, CDR2 FQNEAQ (reference sequence). V lost 5 bases and J lost 5, with 16 bases in between. The CDR3 extends over 14 amino acids. The CDR3 reads CASSTDGEFNEQYF. The CDR3 nucleotides read TGTGCCAGCAGCACAGACGGGGAGTTCAACGAGCAGTACTTC.

This clone has at least ten counts. The chain has TRBV27 and TRBJ1-1, with a possible D match to TRBD1 (5 bases). The germline CDR1 and CDR2 sequences are MNHEY and SMNVEV (reference sequence). V lost 10 bases, J lost 5 bases, and 17 bases lay in between. The CDR3 length is 13 residues. The CDR3 DNA is TGTGCCATCGCGACGGCTCGGGGGACTGAAGCTTTCTTT. Its protein is CAIATARGTEAFF.

The chain employs TRBV5-5 and TRBJ2-1, with D maybe TRBD2 (6 bases). Germline V gives CDR1 SGHKS, CDR2 YYEKEE (reference sequence). Trimming stripped 5 bases from V and 0 bases from J, with 15 bases between. The CDR3 is 16 amino acids. In DNA form, the CDR3 reads TGTGCCAGCAGTACCCAGGCGGGAAACTCCTACAATGAGCAGTTCTTC. Translating gives CASSTQAGNSYNEQFF.

The CDR3: CASSGWGTLAKNIQYF. CDR3 in DNA: TGTGCCAGCAGTGGCTGGGGAACACTAGCCAAAAACATTCAGTACTTC. The chain carries TRBV2 and TRBJ2-4; D is unclear. Germline V CDR1 and CDR2: SNHLY, FYNNEI. The CDR3 spans 16 residues. The ends were cut back, 4 bases at V and 0 bases at J, with 13 bases in the middle.

V is TRBV19 and J is TRBJ2-3; possible D gene TRBD1, 5 bases. With 6 bases removed from V and 4 bases from J, the gap between germline ends came to 11 bases. The CDR3 consists of 13 residues. Germline loops: CDR1 LNHDA, CDR2 SQIVND (reference sequence). The CDR3 loop reads CASRIQGSDTQYF. The CDR3 nucleotides read TGTGCCAGTAGAATTCAGGGATCAGATACGCAGTATTTT.

V is TRBV28 and J is TRBJ2-2; TRBD2 agrees at 7 bases. This CDR3 is 13 amino acids long. The junction had 3 bases not matched to a gene; V was cut back by 7 bases and J by 4 bases. Germline V gene data show CDR1 as MDHEN and CDR2 as SYDVKM. CDR3 nucleotides: TGTGCCAGCACCCTAGCGGCCACCGGGGAGCTGTTTTTT. Translation gives CASTLAATGELFF.

The chain employs TRBV18 and TRBJ2-3, with no clear D. CDR1 KGHSH and CDR2 LQKENI come from the germline V gene. The CDR3 runs to 12 residues. Trimming took off 2 bases at V and 3 bases at J, with 3 bases between the two ends. The CDR3 loop reads CASSPMTDTQYF. The CDR3 DNA reads as TGTGCCAGCTCACCAATGACAGATACGCAGTATTTT. Full variable domain (remainder filled in from reference TRBV18 and TRBJ2-3): NAGVMQNPRHLVRRRGQEARLRCSPMKGHSHVYWYRQLPEEGLKFMVYLQKENIIDESGMPKERFSAEFPKEGPSILRIQQVVRGDSAAYFCASSPMTDTQYFGPGTRLTVL.

The chain uses TRBV15 and TRBJ2-3; 7 positions agree with TRBD2. V lost 1 base to trimming and J lost 1 base; unmatched junction nucleotides: 14. The CDR3 has 19 residues. Germline V gene lookup returns CDR1 LNHNV and CDR2 YYDKDF (reference sequence). CDR3 in amino acids: CATSRGIGRGGRGTDTQYF. In nucleotides, the CDR3 is TGTGCCACCAGCAGAGGGATAGGACGAGGCGGGAGAGGCACAGATACGCAGTATTTT.

This clone occurred a few times. The chain recombines TRBV7-2 with TRBJ1-2, with a tentative D call TRBD1 (6 bases). This CDR3 has 14 amino acids. The germline V gene encodes CDR1 SGHTA and CDR2 FQGNSA. The germline V and J ends were trimmed by 6 bases and 8 bases, with 19 bases remaining between them. The CDR3 region is CASRGDKGVEGYTF. CDR3 sequence (DNA): TGTGCCAGCAGGGGGGACAAGGGTGTTGAGGGCTACACCTTC.

This sequence joins TRBV14 and TRBJ2-3; D is undetermined. The CDR3 extends over 14 amino acids. CDR1 is SGHDN and CDR2 is FVKESK in the germline V gene. Trimming took off 4 bases at V and 5 bases at J, with 13 bases between the two ends. The DNA of the CDR3 is TGTGCCAGCAGCCCACTCAAAGGTGGAGATACGCAGTATTTT. The encoded protein is CASSPLKGGDTQYF.

This chain uses TRBV9 with TRBJ2-3; 11 bases align to TRBD2. V lost 5 bases, J lost 2 bases, and 4 bases stayed unmatched. The CDR3 covers 15 residues. CDR1 is SGDLS and CDR2 is YYNGEE in the germline V gene. The CDR3 loop is CASRKTSGNTDTQYF. The CDR3 bases are TGTGCCAGCAGGAAGACTAGCGGGAACACAGATACGCAGTATTTT.

V usage is TRBV28 and J usage is TRBJ1-5, with D hard to call. V was pared by 1 base and J by 5 bases, with 3 bases between. This CDR3 comprises 12 residues. CDR1 is MDHEN and CDR2 is SYDVKM in the germline V gene. The CDR3 bases are TGTGCCAGCAGTTTATCCCATCAGCCCCAGCATTTT. The encoded protein is CASSLSHQPQHF. The full variable domain, completed using reference TRBV28 and TRBJ1-5, is DVKVTQSSRYLVKRTGEKVFLECVQDMDHENMFWYRQDPGLGLRLIYFSYDVKMKEKGDIPEGYSVSREKKERFSLILESASTNQTSMYLCASSLSHQPQHFGDGTRLSIL.